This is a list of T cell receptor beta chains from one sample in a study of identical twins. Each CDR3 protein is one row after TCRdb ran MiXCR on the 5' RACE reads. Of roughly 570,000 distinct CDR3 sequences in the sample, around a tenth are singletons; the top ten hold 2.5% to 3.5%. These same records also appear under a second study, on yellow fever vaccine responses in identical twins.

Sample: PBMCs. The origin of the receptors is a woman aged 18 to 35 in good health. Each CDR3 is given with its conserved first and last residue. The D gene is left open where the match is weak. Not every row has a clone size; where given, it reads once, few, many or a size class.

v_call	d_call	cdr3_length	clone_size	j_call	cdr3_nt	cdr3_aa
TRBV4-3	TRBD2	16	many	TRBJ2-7	TGCGCCAGCAGCCAAGAACTAGCGGGAGGATTGTACGAGCAGTACTTC	CASSQELAGGLYEQYF
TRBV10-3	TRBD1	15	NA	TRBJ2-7	TGTGCCATCAGCACCGGACAGGACAGCTCCTACGAGCAGTACTTC	CAISTGQDSSYEQYF
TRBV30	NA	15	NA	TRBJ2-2	TGTGCCTGGAGTCCTCCGGGACCAGAGGCCGGGGAGCTGTTTTTT	CAWSPPGPEAGELFF
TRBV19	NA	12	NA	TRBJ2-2	TGTGCCAGTAGCGGGTGGGCCGGGGAGCTGTTTTTT	CASSGWAGELFF
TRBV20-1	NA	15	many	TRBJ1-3	TGCAGTGCTAGCCCCTCGGGGGCCGGCGGAAACACCATATATTTT	CSASPSGAGGNTIYF
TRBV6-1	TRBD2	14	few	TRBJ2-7	TGTGCCAGCAGGGAAGCGGGAGGGTTATACGAGCAGTACTTC	CASREAGGLYEQYF
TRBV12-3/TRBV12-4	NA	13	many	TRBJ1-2	TGTGCCAGCACCCCCTTCGGGGGAGTTGGCTACACCTTC	CASTPFGGVGYTF
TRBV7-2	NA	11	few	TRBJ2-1	TGTGCCAGCAGCCCCGGTTCCCGGGAGTTCTTC	CASSPGSREFF
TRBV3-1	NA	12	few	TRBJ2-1	TGTGCCAGCAGCCAGAACTTGAGGGAGCAGTTCTTC	CASSQNLREQFF
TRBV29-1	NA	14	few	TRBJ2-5	TGCAGCGCTGACCAGAAGGGGACGGGAGAGACCCAGTACTTC	CSADQKGTGETQYF
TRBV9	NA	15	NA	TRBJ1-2	TGTGCCAGCAGCGTATCAGGACAGACTAACTATGGCTACACCTTC	CASSVSGQTNYGYTF
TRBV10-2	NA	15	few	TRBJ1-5	TGCGCCAGCAGTGGAGGGGTATTCGGCAATCAGCCCCAGCATTTT	CASSGGVFGNQPQHF
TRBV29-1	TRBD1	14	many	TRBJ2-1	TGCAGCGTTGATGGGACAGGTCTATACAATGAGCAGTTCTTC	CSVDGTGLYNEQFF
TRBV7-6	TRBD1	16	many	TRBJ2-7	TGTGCCAGCAGCCTAGGGGGACAGGGCCTAAGCTACGAGCAGTACTTC	CASSLGGQGLSYEQYF
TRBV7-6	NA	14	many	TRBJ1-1	TGTGCCAGCAGCTTAGTCGGGGGGAGGGGTGAAGCTTTCTTT	CASSLVGGRGEAFF
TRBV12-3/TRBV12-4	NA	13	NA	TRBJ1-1	TGTGCCAGCAGCCCCCGGTGGGGGTCTGAAGCTTTCTTT	CASSPRWGSEAFF
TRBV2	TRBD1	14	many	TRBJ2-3	TGTGCCAGCAGACACAGGGGATTAACAGATACGCAGTATTTT	CASRHRGLTDTQYF
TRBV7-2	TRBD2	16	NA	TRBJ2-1	TGTGCCAGCAGCCGCCCGGGACTAGCGGGTGAAAATGAGCAGTTCTTC	CASSRPGLAGENEQFF
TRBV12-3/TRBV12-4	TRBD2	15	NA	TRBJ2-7	TGTGCCAGCAGCTCCGGGACTAGGAGGGTTATGAAGCAGTACTTC	CASSSGTRRVMKQYF
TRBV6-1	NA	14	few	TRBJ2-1	TGTGCCAGCAGCCCGCGACTAGTTCCCTATGAGCAGTTCTTC	CASSPRLVPYEQFF
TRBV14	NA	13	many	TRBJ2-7	TGTGCCAGCAGCCAAGGGGGACGGAACGAGCAGTACTTC	CASSQGGRNEQYF
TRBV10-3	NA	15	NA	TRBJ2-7	TGTGCCATCAGTGACGGGTGGGAAGGGGGGAACGAGCAGTACTTC	CAISDGWEGGNEQYF
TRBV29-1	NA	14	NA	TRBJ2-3	TGCAGCTCTCGGGGAGGCGGACTCGGGGGTACGCAGTATTTT	CSSRGGGLGGTQYF
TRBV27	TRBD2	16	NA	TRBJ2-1	TGTGCCAGCAGTTTCCTGACTAGCGGAGGGTCGGATGAGCAGTTCTTC	CASSFLTSGGSDEQFF
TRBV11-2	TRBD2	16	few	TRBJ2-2	TGTGCCAGCAGCTACCTTAGCGGGGGCAACACCGGGGAGCTGTTTTTT	CASSYLSGGNTGELFF
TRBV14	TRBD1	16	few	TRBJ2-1	TGTGCCAGCAGCCTCTTACAGGGGGCTATCGGCAATGAGCAGTTCTTC	CASSLLQGAIGNEQFF
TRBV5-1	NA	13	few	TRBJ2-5	TGCGCCAGCAGCTTGGACATGGGGTCGACCCAGTACTTC	CASSLDMGSTQYF
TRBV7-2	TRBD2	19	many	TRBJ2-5	TGTGCCAGCAGCTTAGCCCCGACTAGCGGGGGGGCCACATTTGAGACCCAGTACTTC	CASSLAPTSGGATFETQYF
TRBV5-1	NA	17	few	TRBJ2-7	TGCGCCAGCAGCGTGAACCTCGCCCTGACAGGCCTCTACGAGCAGTACTTC	CASSVNLALTGLYEQYF
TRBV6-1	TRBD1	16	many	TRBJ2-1	TGTGCCAGCAGTGAACCCGCCCGACAGGGTGGGAATGAGCAGTTCTTC	CASSEPARQGGNEQFF
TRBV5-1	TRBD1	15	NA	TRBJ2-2	TGCGCCAGCAGCGGGGGACAGGGGGTCGCCGGGGAGCTGTTTTTT	CASSGGQGVAGELFF
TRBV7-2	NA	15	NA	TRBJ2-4	TGTGCCAGCAGCTCCCGACAGGCTAACAAAAACATTCAGTACTTC	CASSSRQANKNIQYF
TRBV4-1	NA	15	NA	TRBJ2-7	TGCGCCAGCAGCCAAGGACCGGACAGAGTCTACGAGCAGTACTTC	CASSQGPDRVYEQYF
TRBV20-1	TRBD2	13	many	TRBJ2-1	TGCAGTGCTAATCTAGCGGGAGGTAATGAGCAGTTCTTC	CSANLAGGNEQFF
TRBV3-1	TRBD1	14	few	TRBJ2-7	TGTGCCAGCAGCAGAGACAGGGCTACTAGCGAGCAGTACTTC	CASSRDRATSEQYF
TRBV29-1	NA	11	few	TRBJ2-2	TGCAGCGTTCAGGGGTTCGGGGAGCTGTTTTTT	CSVQGFGELFF
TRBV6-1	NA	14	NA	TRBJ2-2	TGTGCCAGCACATCGGGAGAGAGAACCGGGGAGCTGTTTTTT	CASTSGERTGELFF
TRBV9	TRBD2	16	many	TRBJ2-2	TGTGCCAGCAGCGTATCACTAGCGGGAGTAGCCGGGGAGCTGTTTTTT	CASSVSLAGVAGELFF
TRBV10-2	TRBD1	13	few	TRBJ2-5	TGCGCCAGCAGCAATACAGGGGAAGAGACCCAGTACTTC	CASSNTGEETQYF
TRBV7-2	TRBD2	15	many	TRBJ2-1	TGTGCCAGCAGCCCTCGGACTAGATTGGGTAATGAGCAGTTCTTC	CASSPRTRLGNEQFF
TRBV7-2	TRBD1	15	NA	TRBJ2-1	TGTGCCAGCAGCACAACAGGGGGCAACAACAATGAGCAGTTCTTC	CASSTTGGNNNEQFF
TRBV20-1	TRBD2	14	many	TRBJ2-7	TGCAGTGCCATCGAGGGACTAGCGGTCTACGAGCAGTACTTC	CSAIEGLAVYEQYF
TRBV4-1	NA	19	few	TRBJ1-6	TGCGCCAGCAGCCAAGAACTCGGACGGCTCAGCTCCTATAATTCACCCCTCCACTTT	CASSQELGRLSSYNSPLHF
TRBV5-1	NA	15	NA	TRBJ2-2	TGCGCCAGCAGCTTGTCGGACCTAGGGACCGGGGAGCTGTTTTTT	CASSLSDLGTGELFF
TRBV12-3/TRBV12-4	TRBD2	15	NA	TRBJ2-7	TGTGCCAGCAGTTTCTGGCGGGGGGGCAGCTACGAGCAGTACTTC	CASSFWRGGSYEQYF
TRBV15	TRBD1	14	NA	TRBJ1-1	TGTGCCACCAGCAAGGGACAGGTGAACACTGAAGCTTTCTTT	CATSKGQVNTEAFF
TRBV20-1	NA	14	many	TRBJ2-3	TGCAGTGCTAGTCCCTTACTTAGCACAGATACGCAGTATTTT	CSASPLLSTDTQYF
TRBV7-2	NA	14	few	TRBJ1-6	TGTGCCAGCAGCTTAAGCGGGGGAACTTCACCCCTCCACTTT	CASSLSGGTSPLHF
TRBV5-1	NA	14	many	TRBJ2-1	TGCGCCAGCAGCTCCCGCCGGGACTACAATGAGCAGTTCTTC	CASSSRRDYNEQFF
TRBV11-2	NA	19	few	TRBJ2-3	TGTGCCAGCAGCATTAGAGGGCCCCCTAGCCAGGGCGGTCGGGATACGCAGTATTTT	CASSIRGPPSQGGRDTQYF
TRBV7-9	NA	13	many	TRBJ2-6	TGTGCCACCGGAAGGTCTGGGGCCAACGTCCTGACTTTC	CATGRSGANVLTF
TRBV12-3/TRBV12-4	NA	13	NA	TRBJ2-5	TGTGCCAGCAGGTCGGGGACCAAAGGGACCCAGTACTTC	CASRSGTKGTQYF
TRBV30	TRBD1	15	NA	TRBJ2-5	TGTGCCTGGAGTGTACCGGGGACAGGGGAAGAGACCCAGTACTTC	CAWSVPGTGEETQYF
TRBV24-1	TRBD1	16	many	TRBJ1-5	TGTGCCACCAGTGATAGCACCGGGACAGTTAATCAGCCCCAGCATTTT	CATSDSTGTVNQPQHF
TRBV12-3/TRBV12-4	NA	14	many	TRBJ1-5	TGTGCCAGCAGTCAACCGGACGGCGAATGGCCCCAGCATTTT	CASSQPDGEWPQHF
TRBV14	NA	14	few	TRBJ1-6	TGTGCCAGCAGCCAAGTAGTTCAGGCGGCCACCCTCCACTTT	CASSQVVQAATLHF
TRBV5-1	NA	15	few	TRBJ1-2	TGCGCCAGCAGCTTGACACCCGGCATTAACTATGGCTACACCTTC	CASSLTPGINYGYTF
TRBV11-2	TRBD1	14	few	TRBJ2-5	TGTGCCAGCAGCTTCGGCAGGGGGCCGGAGACCCAGTACTTC	CASSFGRGPETQYF